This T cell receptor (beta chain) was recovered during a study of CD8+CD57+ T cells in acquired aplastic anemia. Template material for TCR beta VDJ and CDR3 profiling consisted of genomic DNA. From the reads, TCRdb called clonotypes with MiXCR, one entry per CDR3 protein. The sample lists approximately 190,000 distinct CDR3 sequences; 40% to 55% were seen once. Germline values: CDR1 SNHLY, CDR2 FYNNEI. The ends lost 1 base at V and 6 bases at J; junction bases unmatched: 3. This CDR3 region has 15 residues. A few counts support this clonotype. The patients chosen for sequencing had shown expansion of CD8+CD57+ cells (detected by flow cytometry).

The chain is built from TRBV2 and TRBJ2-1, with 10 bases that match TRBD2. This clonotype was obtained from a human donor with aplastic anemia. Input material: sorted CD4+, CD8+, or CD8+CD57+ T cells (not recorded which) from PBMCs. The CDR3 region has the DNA TGTGCCAGCAGTGAAGGGACTAGCGGAGTCAATGAGCAGTTCTTC. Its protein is CASSEGTSGVNEQFF.